Listed below are T cell receptor beta chains from one sample, sequenced in a study of T cell changes during pregnancy in multiple sclerosis. Profiling relied on immunoSEQ multiplex PCR, and the TCRdb table lists in-frame clones only, not all of them. Among 61,000 or so clones listed, 80% to 95% were seen once. The starting material was CD4+ T cells from peripheral blood mononuclear cells, obtained before pregnancy. The receptors here all came from a female donor with multiple sclerosis, enrolled in a pregnancy study. CDR3s leave out the opening cysteine and the closing phenylalanine or tryptophan. Each record gives: clone size, V gene, J gene, CDR3 protein. Clone size, where shown, is once, few, many, or a class for clones that have expanded.

NA	TRBV5-6	TRBJ2-1	ASSLTSGRWGNEQF
NA	TRBV7-2	TRBJ2-7	ASSLVLDYEQY
once	TRBV9	TRBJ2-7	ASSVGGSFDEQY
NA	TRBV27	TRBJ2-7	ASSPRQGSPTEQY
NA	TRBV28	TRBJ2-7	ASSLPKTYEQY
NA	TRBV7-6	TRBJ2-1	ASSRAASTSYNEQF
NA	TRBV9	TRBJ2-7	ASSVGTGAYEQY
NA	TRBV7-2	TRBJ2-1	ASRSGTSVRNEQF
NA	TRBV19	TRBJ2-1	ASSIEDRRAKSNEQF
NA	TRBV28	TRBJ2-7	ASSSTGYEQY
NA	TRBV15	TRBJ2-2	ATSKSRQAWGGELF
NA	TRBV5-8	TRBJ2-3	ASSFIGTDTQY
few	TRBV9	TRBJ2-2	ASSILAGVRSAGELF
NA	TRBV28	TRBJ1-5	ASSFWVGQGGQPQH
NA	TRBV7-2	TRBJ1-2	ASSLVRTGLSGYT
NA	TRBV18	TRBJ2-7	ASSPPTSYLQQY
NA	TRBV28	TRBJ1-5	ASSLHTGTPGNQPQH
NA	TRBV18	TRBJ1-1	ASSPIPPGSSNTEAF
NA	TRBV10-3	TRBJ2-5	AISERIAGVGETQY
NA	TRBV27	TRBJ2-4	ASSFRQLSNIQY
NA	TRBV5-6	TRBJ2-5	ASSQRELGGETQY
NA	TRBV12-5	TRBJ2-3	ASGGRTGAATDTQY
NA	TRBV7-2	TRBJ2-7	ASSPTGGRSYEQY
NA	TRBV29-1	TRBJ2-7	SVYSGYEQY
once	TRBV7-9	TRBJ2-5	ASHGWAGGAQY
NA	TRBV4-1	TRBJ2-1	ASSRGEGTTVNEQF
NA	TRBV29-1	TRBJ1-1	SAAGQSNTEAF
NA	TRBV28	TRBJ2-7	ASSSGGPSYEQY
NA	TRBV13	TRBJ2-7	ASSLFVLANGEQY
NA	TRBV7-2	TRBJ2-1	ASSFSGTSSYNEQF
NA	TRBV5-5	TRBJ2-6	ASSWRDLSGANVLT
NA	TRBV29-1	TRBJ2-1	SASTSLSNEQF